The entry below gives a single T cell receptor beta chain sequence along with its context. Its antigen is unidentified. The data originate from a study of blood T cells in healthy people across ages. Germline trimming cut 8 bases from V and 5 bases from J; bases unmatched to any gene: 5. Germline V gives CDR1 LGHDT, CDR2 YNNKEL (reference sequence). The CDR3 spans 14 residues. It was with a sample-barcoded 5' primer and a J-beta primer mix that a second PCR of roughly 7 to 12 cycles was run. The template-switch adaptor, which had 12 random nucleotides, put a tag on each cDNA molecule. Each sample provided no less than 3 million CDR3-containing paired-end reads. TCRdb recomputed calls from the 5' RACE reads with MiXCR, one row per CDR3 protein. Here the sample spans 650,000 to 1,000,000 distinct CDR3 sequences, about 36% being singletons. Peripheral blood was drawn, about 9.7 milliliters per donor. General observations from the study: Among long-lived donors, naive CD4+ cells were more numerous and diversity higher than in aged donors.

Material: blood. This TCR was sampled from a man between 18 and 35 years old in good health. The chain combines TRBV3-1 with TRBJ2-2; 10 positions agree with TRBD2. CDR3 nucleotide sequence: TGTGCCAGCGAAGCGGGGGGGAAGACCGGGGAGCTGTTTTTT. It specifies CASEAGGKTGELFF.